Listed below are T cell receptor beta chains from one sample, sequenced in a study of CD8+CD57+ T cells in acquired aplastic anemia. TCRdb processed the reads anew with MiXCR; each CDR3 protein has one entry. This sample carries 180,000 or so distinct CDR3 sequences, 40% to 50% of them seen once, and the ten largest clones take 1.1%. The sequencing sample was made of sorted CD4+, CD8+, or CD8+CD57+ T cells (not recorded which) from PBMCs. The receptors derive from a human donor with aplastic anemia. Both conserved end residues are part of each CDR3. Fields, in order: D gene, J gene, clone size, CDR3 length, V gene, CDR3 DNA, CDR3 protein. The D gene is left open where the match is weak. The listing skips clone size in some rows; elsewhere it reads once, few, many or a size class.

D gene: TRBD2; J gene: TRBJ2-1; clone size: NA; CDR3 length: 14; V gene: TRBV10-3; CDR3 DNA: TGTGCCATCAGGGCTAGCGGGAGTGACAATGAGCAGTTCTTC; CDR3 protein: CAIRASGSDNEQFF
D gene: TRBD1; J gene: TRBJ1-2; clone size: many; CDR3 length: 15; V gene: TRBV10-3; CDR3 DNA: TGTGCCATCAGTGAGTCGGACAGGCCTAACTATGGCTACACCTTC; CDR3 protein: CAISESDRPNYGYTF
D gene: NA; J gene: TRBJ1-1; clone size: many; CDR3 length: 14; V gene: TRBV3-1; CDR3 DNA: TGTGCCAGCAGCCAACGGGACGGCCAGCCCAGAGCTTTCTTT; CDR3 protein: CASSQRDGQPRAFF
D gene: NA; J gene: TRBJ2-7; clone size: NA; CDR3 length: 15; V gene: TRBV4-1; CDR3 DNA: TGCGCCAGCAGCCAAGATCCTCAAGAAGGCTACGAGCAGTACTTC; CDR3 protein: CASSQDPQEGYEQYF
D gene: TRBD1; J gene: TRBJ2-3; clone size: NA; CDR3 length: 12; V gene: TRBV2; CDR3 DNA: TGTGCCAGCGGGACAGGGGAAGATACGCAGTATTTT; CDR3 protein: CASGTGEDTQYF
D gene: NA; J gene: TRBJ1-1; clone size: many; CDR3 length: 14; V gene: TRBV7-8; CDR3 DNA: TGTGCCAGCAGCTTAGGCCGTAGACAGGAGGAAGCTTTCTTT; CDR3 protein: CASSLGRRQEEAFF
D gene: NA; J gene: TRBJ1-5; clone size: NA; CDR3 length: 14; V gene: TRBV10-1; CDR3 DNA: TGCGCCAGCAGTGAGTCGAACAGGGATCAGCCCCAGCATTTT; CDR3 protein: CASSESNRDQPQHF
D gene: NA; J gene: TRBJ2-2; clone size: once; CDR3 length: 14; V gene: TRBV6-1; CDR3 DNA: TGTGCCAGCAGGGTAGCGGCGAACACCGGGGAGCTGTTTTTT; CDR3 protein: CASRVAANTGELFF
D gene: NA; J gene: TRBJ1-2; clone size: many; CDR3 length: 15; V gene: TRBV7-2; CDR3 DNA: TGTGCCAGCAGCTTAGCGCCTGCAGCAATTTATGGCTACACCTTC; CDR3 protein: CASSLAPAAIYGYTF
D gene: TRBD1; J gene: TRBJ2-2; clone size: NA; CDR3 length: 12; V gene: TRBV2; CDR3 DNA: TGTGCCAGCGGACCACAGGGGTTAGGGCTGTTTTTT; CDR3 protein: CASGPQGLGLFF
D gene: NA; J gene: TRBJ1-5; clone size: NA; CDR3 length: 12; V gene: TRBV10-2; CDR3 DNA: TGCGCCAGCAGTGAGAAGTATCAGTCCCAGCATTTT; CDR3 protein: CASSEKYQSQHF
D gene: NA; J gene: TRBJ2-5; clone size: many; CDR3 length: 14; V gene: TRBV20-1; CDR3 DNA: TGCAGTGCTAGATCCCCCGGTAGCCAAGAGACCCAGTACTTC; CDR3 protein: CSARSPGSQETQYF
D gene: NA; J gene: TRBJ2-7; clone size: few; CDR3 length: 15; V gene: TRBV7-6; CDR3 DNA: TGTGCCAGCAGTCTTAACGGAGGGGCGCCTACCGAGCAGTACTTC; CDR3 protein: CASSLNGGAPTEQYF
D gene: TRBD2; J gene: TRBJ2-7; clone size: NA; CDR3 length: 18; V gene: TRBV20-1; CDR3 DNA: TGCAGTGCTCACCTGTCGACTAGCGGGAGGGCCCTAAACTACGGGCAGTACTTC; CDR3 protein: CSAHLSTSGRALNYGQYF
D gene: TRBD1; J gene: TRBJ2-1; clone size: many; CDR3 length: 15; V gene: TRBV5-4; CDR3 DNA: TGTGCCAGCAGCTTAAGACAGGGGGTCTACAATGAGCAGTTCTTC; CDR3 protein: CASSLRQGVYNEQFF
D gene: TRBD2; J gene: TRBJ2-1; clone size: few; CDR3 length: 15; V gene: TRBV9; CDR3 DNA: TGTGCCAGCAGCCCTGGGACTAGCGGGGGACATGAGCAGTTCTTC; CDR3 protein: CASSPGTSGGHEQFF
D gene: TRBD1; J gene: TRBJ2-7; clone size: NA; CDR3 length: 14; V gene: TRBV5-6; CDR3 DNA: TGTGCCAGCGGCCCCGGGACAGGGGTCCACGAGCAGTACTTC; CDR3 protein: CASGPGTGVHEQYF
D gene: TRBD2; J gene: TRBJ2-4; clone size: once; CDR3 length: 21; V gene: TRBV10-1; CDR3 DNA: TGCGCCAGCAGTGAGTCGATAGTTCTTGCGGGAGGAAGGCTAGCCAAAAACATTCAGTACTTC; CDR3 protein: CASSESIVLAGGRLAKNIQYF
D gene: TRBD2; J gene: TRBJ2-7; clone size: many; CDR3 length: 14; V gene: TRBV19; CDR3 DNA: TGTGCCAGTAGTACGCCCGGGGGGTCCTACGAGCAGTACTTC; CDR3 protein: CASSTPGGSYEQYF